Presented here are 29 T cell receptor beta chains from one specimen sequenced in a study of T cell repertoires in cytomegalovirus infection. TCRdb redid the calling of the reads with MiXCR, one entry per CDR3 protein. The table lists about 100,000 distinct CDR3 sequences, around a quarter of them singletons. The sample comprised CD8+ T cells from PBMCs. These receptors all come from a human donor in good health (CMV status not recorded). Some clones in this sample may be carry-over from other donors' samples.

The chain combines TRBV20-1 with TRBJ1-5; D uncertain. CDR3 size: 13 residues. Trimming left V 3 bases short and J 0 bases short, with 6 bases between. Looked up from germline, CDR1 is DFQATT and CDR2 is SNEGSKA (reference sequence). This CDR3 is CSASLGSNQPQHF. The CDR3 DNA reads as TGCAGTGCTAGCCTGGGTAGCAATCAGCCCCAGCATTTT.

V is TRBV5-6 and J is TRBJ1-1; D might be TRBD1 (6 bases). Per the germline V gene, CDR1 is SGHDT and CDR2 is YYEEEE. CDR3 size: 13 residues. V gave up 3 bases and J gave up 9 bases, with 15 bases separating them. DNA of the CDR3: TGTGCCAGCAGCTCCTCGGGGGCCCCAAAAGCTTTCTTT. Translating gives CASSSSGAPKAFF. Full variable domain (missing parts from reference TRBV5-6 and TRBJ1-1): DAGVTQSPTHLIKTRGQQVTLRCSPKSGHDTVSWYQQALGQGPQFIFQYYEEEERQRGNFPDRFSGHQFPNYSSELNVNALLLGDSALYLCASSSSGAPKAFFGQGTRLTVV.

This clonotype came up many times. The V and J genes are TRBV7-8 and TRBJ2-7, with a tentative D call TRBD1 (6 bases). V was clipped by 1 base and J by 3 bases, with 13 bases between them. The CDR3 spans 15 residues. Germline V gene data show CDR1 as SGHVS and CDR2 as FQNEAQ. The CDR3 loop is CASSLDFRTVYEQYF. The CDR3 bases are TGTGCCAGCAGCTTAGATTTCCGGACAGTCTACGAGCAGTACTTC.

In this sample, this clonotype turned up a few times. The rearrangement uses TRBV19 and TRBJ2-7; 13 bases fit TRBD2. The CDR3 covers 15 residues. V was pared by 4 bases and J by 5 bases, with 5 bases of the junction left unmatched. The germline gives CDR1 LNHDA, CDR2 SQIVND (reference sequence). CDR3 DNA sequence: TGTGCCAGTAGTACCGGGACTAGCGGGATGAACGAGCAGTACTTC. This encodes CASSTGTSGMNEQYF.

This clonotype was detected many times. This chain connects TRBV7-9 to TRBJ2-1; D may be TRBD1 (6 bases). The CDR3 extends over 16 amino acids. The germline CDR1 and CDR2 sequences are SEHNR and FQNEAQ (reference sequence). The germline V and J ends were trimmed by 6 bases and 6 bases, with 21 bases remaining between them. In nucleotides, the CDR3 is TGTGCCAGCAGTTTACCAAACAGGGCGCCGAGCAATGAGCAGTTCTTC. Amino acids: CASSLPNRAPSNEQFF. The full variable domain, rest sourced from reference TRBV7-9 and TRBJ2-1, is DTGVSQNPRHKITKRGQNVTFRCDPISEHNRLYWYRQTLGQGPEFLTYFQNEAQLEKSRLLSDRFSAERPKGSFSTLEIQRTEQGDSAMYLCASSLPNRAPSNEQFFGPGTRLTVL.

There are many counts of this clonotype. As DNA, the CDR3 is TGTGCCAGCAGCTCAAAAGGGGCGGGGGGGCCGGCTGAGCAGTTCTTC. Amino acid sequence: CASSSKGAGGPAEQFF. This chain links TRBV7-8 with TRBJ2-1; 9 bases match TRBD2. The CDR3 runs 16 residues. Germline V gene lookup returns CDR1 SGHVS and CDR2 FQNEAQ. V gave up 4 bases and J gave up 9 bases; unmatched junction bases: 13.

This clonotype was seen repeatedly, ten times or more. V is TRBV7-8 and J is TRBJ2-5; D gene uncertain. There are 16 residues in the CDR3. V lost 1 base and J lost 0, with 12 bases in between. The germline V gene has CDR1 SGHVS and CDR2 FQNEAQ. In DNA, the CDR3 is TGTGCCAGCAGCTTAGTCCGGGCCACGAACCAAGAGACCCAGTACTTC. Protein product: CASSLVRATNQETQYF.

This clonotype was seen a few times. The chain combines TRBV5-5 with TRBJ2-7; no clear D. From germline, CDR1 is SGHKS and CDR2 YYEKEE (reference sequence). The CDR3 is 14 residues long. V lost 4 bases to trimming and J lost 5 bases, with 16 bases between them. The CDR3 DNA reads TGTGCCAGCAGCGTTCGTGGGGTTGGGAACGAGCAGTACTTC. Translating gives CASSVRGVGNEQYF. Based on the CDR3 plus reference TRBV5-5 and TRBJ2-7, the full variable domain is DAGVTQSPTHLIKTRGQQVTLRCSPISGHKSVSWYQQVLGQGPQFIFQYYEKEERGRGNFPDRFSARQFPNYSSELNVNALLLGDSALYLCASSVRGVGNEQYFGPGTRLTVT.

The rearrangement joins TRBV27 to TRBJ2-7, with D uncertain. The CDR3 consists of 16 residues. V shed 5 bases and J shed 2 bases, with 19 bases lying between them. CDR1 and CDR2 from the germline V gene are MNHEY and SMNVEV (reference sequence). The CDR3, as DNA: TGTGCCAGCAGTCCTGGGGAATCAAGGGAACCCTACGAGCAGTACTTC. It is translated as CASSPGESREPYEQYF.

The CDR3 DNA is TGCAGCGTCCCCGGGTCAACTAATGAAAAACTGTTTTTT. Its translation: CSVPGSTNEKLFF. This chain joins TRBV29-1 and TRBJ1-4, with D unclear. This CDR3 region has 13 residues. V was trimmed by 6 bases and J by 0 bases, leaving 8 bases between them. CDR1 and CDR2 (germline): SQVTM, ANQGSEA.

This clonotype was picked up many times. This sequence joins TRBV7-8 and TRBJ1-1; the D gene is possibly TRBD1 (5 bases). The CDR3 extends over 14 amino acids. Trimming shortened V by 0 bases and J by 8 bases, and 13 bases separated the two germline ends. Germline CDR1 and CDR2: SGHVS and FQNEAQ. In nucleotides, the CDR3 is TGTGCCAGCAGCTTAGCGGGTTCAGGGACCGAAGCTTTCTTT. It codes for CASSLAGSGTEAFF. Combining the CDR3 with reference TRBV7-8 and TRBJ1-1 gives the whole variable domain GAGVSQSPRYKVAKRGQDVALRCDPISGHVSLFWYQQALGQGPEFLTYFQNEAQLDKSGLPSDRFFAERPEGSVSTLKIQRTQQEDSAVYLCASSLAGSGTEAFFGQGTRLTVV.

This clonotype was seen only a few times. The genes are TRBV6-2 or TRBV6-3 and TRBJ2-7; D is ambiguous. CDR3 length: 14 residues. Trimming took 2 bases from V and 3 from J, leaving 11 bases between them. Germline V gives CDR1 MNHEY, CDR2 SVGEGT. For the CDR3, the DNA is TGTGCCAGCAGTTACGTCGCGACCTTCTACGAGCAGTACTTC. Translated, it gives CASSYVATFYEQYF.

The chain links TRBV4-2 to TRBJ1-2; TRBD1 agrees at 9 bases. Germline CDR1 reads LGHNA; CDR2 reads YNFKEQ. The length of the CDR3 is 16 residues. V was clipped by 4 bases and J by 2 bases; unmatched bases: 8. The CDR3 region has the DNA TGTGCCAGCAGCCTCGAGACAGGGGGTAGAAACTATGGCTACACCTTC. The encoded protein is CASSLETGGRNYGYTF.

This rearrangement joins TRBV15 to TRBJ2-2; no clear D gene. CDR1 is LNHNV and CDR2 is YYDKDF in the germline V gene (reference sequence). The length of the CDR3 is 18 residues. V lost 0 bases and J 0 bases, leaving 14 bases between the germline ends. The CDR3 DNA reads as TGTGCCACCAGCAGAGATCTCGCCGTCACCTCGAACACCGGGGAGCTGTTTTTT. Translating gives CATSRDLAVTSNTGELFF.

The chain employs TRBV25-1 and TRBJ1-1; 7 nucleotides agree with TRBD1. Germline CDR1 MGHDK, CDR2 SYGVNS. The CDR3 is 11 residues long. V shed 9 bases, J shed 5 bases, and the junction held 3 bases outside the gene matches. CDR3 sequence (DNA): TGTGCCAGTACAGGGGTGACTGAAGCTTTCTTT. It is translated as CASTGVTEAFF.

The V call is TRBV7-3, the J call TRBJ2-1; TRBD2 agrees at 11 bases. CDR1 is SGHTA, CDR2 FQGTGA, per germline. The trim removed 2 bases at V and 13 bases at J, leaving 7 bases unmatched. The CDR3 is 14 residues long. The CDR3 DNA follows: TGTGCCAGCAGCTTAGGGTTTAGCGGGGGGGATCAGTTCTTC. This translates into CASSLGFSGGDQFF.

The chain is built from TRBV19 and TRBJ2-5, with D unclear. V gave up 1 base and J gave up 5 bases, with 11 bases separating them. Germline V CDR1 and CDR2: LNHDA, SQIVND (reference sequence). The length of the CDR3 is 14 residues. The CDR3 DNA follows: TGTGCCAGTAGTATAGGTGCCTTTTCTGAGACCCAGTACTTC. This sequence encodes CASSIGAFSETQYF.

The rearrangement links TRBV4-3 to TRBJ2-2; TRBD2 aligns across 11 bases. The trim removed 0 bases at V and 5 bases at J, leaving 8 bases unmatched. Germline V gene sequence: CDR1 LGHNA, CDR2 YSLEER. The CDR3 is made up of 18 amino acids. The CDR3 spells CASSQDTSGSILTGELFF. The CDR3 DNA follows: TGCGCCAGCAGCCAAGACACTAGCGGGAGCATCCTGACCGGGGAGCTGTTTTTT.

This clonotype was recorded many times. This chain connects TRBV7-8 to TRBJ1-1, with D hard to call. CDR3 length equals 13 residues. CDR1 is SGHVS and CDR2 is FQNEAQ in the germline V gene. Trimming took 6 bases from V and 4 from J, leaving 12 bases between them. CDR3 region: CASSPPPGTEAFF. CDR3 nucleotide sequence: TGTGCCAGCAGTCCTCCGCCGGGCACTGAAGCTTTCTTT.

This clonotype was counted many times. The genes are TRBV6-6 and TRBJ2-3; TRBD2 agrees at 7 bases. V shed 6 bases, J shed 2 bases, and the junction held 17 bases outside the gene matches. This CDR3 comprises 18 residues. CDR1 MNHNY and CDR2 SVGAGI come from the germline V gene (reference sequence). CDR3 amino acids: CASSPSKRDYRNTDTQYF. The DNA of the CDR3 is TGTGCCAGCAGCCCCTCAAAAAGGGACTACCGGAACACAGATACGCAGTATTTT.

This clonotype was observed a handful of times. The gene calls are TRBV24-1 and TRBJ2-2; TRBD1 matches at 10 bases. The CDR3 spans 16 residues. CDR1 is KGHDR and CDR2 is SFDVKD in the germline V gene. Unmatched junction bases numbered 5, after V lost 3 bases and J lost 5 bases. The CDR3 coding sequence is TGTGCCACCAGTGATCCTCCGGGACAGGGGACCGGGGAGCTGTTTTTT. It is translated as CATSDPPGQGTGELFF.

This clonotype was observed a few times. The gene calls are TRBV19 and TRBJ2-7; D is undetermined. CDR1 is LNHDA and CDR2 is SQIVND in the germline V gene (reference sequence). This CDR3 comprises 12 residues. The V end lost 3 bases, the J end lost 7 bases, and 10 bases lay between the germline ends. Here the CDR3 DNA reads TGTGCCAGTAGTATGGGCACTCCGGAGCAGTACTTC. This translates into CASSMGTPEQYF. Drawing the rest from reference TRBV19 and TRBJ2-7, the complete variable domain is DGGITQSPKYLFRKEGQNVTLSCEQNLNHDAMYWYRQDPGQGLRLIYYSQIVNDFQKGDIAEGYSVSREKKESFPLTVTSAQKNPTAFYLCASSMGTPEQYFGPGTRLTVT.

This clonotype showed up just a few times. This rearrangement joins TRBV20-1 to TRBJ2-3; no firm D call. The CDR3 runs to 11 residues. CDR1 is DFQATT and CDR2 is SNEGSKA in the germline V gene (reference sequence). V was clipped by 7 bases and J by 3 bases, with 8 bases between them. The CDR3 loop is CSVWGTDTQYF. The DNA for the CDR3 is TGCAGTGTCTGGGGAACAGATACGCAGTATTTT.

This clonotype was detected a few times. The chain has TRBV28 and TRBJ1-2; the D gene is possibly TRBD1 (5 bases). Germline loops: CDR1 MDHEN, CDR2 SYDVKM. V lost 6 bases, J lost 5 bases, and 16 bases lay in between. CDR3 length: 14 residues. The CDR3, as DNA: TGTGCCAGCAGCCTCTCAGACAGTCTGTATGGCTACACCTTC. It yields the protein CASSLSDSLYGYTF.

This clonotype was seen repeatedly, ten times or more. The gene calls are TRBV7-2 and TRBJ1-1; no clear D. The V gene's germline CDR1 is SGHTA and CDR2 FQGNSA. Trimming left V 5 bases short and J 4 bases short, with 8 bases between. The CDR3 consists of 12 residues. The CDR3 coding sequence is TGTGCCAGCAGCCTAATTACCACTGAAGCTTTCTTT. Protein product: CASSLITTEAFF.

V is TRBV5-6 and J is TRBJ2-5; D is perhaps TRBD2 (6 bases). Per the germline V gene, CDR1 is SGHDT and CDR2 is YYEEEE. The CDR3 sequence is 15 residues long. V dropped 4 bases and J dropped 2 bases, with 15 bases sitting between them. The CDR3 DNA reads TGTGCCAGCAGCAAGGATGGGCGGGGACAAGAGACCCAGTACTTC. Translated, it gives CASSKDGRGQETQYF.

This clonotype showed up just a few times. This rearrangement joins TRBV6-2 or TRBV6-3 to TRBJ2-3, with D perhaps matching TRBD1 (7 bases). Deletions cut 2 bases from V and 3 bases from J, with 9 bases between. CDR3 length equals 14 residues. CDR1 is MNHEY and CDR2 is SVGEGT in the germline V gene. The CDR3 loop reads CASSYAGGTDTQYF. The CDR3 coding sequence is TGTGCCAGCAGTTACGCAGGGGGGACAGATACGCAGTATTTT.

This CDR3 reads CASSLLGAPQETQYF. The CDR3, as DNA: TGTGCCAGCAGTTTATTGGGGGCTCCCCAAGAGACCCAGTACTTC. The chain recombines TRBV28 with TRBJ2-5; possible D gene TRBD1, 6 bases. CDR3 length equals 15 residues. Germline V lookup: CDR1 MDHEN, CDR2 SYDVKM. V was cut by 1 base and J by 1 base, with 10 bases left in between.

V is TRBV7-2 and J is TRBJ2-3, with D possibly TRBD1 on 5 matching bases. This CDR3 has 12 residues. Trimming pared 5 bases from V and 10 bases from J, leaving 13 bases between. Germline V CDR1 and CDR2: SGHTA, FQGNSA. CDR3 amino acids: CASSTQGLAQYF. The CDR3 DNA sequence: TGTGCCAGCAGCACCCAGGGCCTAGCGCAGTATTTT. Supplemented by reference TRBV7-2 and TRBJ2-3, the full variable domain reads GAGVSQSPSNKVTEKGKDVELRCDPISGHTALYWYRQSLGQGLEFLIYFQGNSAPDKSGLPSDRFSAERTGGSVSTLTIQRTQQEDSAVYLCASSTQGLAQYFGPGTRLTVL.